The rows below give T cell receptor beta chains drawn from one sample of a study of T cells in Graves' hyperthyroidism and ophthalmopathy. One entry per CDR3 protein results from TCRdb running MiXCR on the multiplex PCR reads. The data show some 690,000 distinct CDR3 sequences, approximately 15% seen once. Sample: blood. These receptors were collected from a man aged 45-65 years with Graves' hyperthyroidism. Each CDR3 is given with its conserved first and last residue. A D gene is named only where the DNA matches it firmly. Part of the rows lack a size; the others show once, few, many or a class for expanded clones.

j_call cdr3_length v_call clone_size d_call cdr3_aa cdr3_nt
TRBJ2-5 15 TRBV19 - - CASSQELPGEETQYF TGTGCCAGCAGCCAAGAACTTCCGGGAGAAGAGACCCAGTACTTC
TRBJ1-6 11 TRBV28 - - CASGSDSPLHF TGTGCCAGCGGGAGCGATTCACCCCTCCACTTT
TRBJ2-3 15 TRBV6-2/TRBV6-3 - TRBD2 CASSYSASGTDTQYF TGTGCCAGCAGTTACTCGGCTAGCGGTACAGATACGCAGTATTTT
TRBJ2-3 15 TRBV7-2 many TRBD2 CASSLGAGVTDTQYF TGTGCCAGCAGCTTAGGAGCGGGAGTCACAGATACGCAGTATTTT
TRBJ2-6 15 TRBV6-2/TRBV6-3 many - CASIMDLSGANVLTF TGTGCCAGCATTATGGATCTCTCTGGGGCCAACGTCCTGACTTTC
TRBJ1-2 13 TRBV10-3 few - CAISETGNYGYTF TGTGCCATCAGTGAAACTGGGAACTATGGCTACACCTTC
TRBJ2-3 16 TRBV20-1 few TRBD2 CSASGLAGGGVDTQYF TGCAGTGCTAGTGGACTAGCGGGTGGGGGGGTCGATACGCAGTATTTT
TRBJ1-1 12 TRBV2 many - CASSDPGTEAFF TGTGCCAGCAGTGATCCTGGAACTGAAGCTTTCTTT
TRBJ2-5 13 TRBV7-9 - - CASRSWVEETQYF TGTGCCAGCAGGAGTTGGGTGGAAGAGACCCAGTACTTC
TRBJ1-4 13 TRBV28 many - CASSFQGREKLFF TGTGCCAGCAGTTTCCAGGGGAGGGAAAAACTGTTTTTT
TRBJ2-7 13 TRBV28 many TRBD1 CATDGDSYYEQYF TGTGCCACCGATGGGGACAGCTACTACGAGCAGTACTTC
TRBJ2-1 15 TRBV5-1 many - CASSFGPRWTDEQFF TGCGCCAGCAGCTTTGGGCCCCGGTGGACTGATGAGCAGTTCTTC
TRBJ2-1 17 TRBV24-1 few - CATSDYKKQSSYNEQFF TGTGCCACCAGTGATTACAAAAAACAAAGCTCCTACAATGAGCAGTTCTTC
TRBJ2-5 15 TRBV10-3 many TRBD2 CAISESGGYQETQYF TGTGCCATCAGTGAGTCGGGGGGGTACCAAGAGACCCAGTACTTC
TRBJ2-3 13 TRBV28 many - CASDRTDADTQYF TGTGCCAGCGACCGGACAGATGCAGATACGCAGTATTTT
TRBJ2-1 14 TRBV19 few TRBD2 CASTSGLAGNEQFF TGTGCCAGTACCTCGGGACTAGCGGGCAATGAGCAGTTCTTC
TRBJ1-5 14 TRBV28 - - CASSDWTDPQPQHF TGTGCCAGCAGTGACTGGACAGATCCTCAGCCCCAGCATTTT
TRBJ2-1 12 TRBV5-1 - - CASSEGPNEQFF TGCGCCAGCAGTGAAGGGCCAAATGAGCAGTTCTTC
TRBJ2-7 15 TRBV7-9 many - CASSSDRSSSYEQYF TGTGCCAGCAGCTCCGACAGGTCAAGTTCCTACGAGCAGTACTTC
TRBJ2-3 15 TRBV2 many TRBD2 CASTLLAGEADTQYF TGTGCCAGCACTCTACTAGCGGGAGAGGCAGATACGCAGTATTTT
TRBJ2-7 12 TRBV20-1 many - CSANRELYEQYF TGCAGTGCTAACAGGGAATTGTACGAGCAGTACTTC
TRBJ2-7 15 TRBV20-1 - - CSARDTVAVSYEQYF TGCAGTGCTAGAGATACGGTAGCGGTCTCCTACGAGCAGTACTTC
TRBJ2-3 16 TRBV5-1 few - CASSLSVTVVQDTQYF TGCGCCAGCAGCTTGTCTGTGACAGTTGTTCAGGATACGCAGTATTTT
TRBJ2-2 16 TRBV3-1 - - CASSPVLLTNTGELFF TGTGCCAGCAGCCCCGTTCTACTTACCAACACCGGGGAGCTGTTTTTT
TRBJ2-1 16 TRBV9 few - CASSPTPREQTHEQFF TGTGCCAGCAGCCCCACCCCCAGGGAGCAAACCCATGAGCAGTTCTTC
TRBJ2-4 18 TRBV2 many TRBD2 CASSEGLAGGPDKNIQYF TGTGCCAGCAGTGAAGGACTAGCGGGAGGGCCGGACAAAAACATTCAGTACTTC
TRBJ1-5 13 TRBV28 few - CASSLIVNQPQHF TGTGCCAGCAGTTTAATAGTGAATCAGCCCCAGCATTTT
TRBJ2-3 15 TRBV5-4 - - CASSVRESRTDTQYF TGTGCCAGCAGCGTTCGGGAGTCCCGCACAGATACGCAGTATTTT
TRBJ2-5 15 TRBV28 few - CASSSLGSIQETQYF TGTGCCAGCAGTTCCCTCGGCAGTATCCAAGAGACCCAGTACTTC
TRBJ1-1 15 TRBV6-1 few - CASSEEADLNTEAFF TGTGCCAGCAGTGAAGAGGCAGACCTGAACACTGAAGCTTTCTTT
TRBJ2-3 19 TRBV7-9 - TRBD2 CASSPPPGLAGASTDTQYF TGTGCCAGCAGCCCACCGCCGGGACTAGCGGGAGCCAGCACAGATACGCAGTATTTT
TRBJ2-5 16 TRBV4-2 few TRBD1 CASSHPGQGAQETQYF TGTGCCAGCAGCCATCCGGGACAGGGGGCTCAAGAGACCCAGTACTTC
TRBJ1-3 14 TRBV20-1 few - CSARRFAAGNTIYF TGCAGTGCTAGAAGGTTTGCGGCTGGAAACACCATATATTTT
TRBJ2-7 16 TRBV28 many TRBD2 CASSPAGSGAHYEQYF TGTGCCAGCAGTCCGGCGGGTAGCGGGGCTCACTACGAGCAGTACTTC
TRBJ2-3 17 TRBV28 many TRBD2 CASSSLRLAGFSDTQYF TGTGCCAGCAGTTCACTTCGACTAGCGGGGTTCTCAGATACGCAGTATTTT
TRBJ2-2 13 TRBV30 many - CAWSVQGAGELFF TGTGCCTGGAGTGTTCAAGGGGCGGGGGAGCTGTTTTTT
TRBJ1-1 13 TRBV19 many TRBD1 CASTPDRATEAFF TGTGCCAGTACCCCTGACAGGGCGACCGAAGCTTTCTTT
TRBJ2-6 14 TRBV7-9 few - CASPPGSGANVLTF TGTGCCAGCCCTCCCGGATCTGGGGCCAACGTCCTGACTTTC
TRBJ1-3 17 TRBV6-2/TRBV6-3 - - CASSYLGQTLGGNTIYF TGTGCCAGCAGTTACCTCGGACAGACCCTAGGAGGAAACACCATATATTTT
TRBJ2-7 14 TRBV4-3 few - CASSQDPGNYEQYF TGCGCCAGCAGCCAAGATCCCGGGAACTACGAGCAGTACTTC
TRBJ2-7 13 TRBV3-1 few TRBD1 CASSPRQGVKQYF TGTGCCAGCAGCCCTCGACAGGGGGTGAAGCAGTACTTC
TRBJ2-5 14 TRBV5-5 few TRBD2 CASRVAGGQETQYF TGTGCCAGCAGGGTAGCGGGAGGACAAGAGACCCAGTACTTC
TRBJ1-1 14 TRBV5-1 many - CASSLVPTDTEAFF TGCGCCAGCAGCTTGGTTCCAACGGACACTGAAGCTTTCTTT
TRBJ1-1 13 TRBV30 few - CAWSGAWNTEAFF TGTGCCTGGAGTGGGGCTTGGAACACTGAAGCTTTCTTT
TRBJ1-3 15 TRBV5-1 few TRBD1 CASSLAGTAGNTIYF TGCGCCAGCAGCTTGGCCGGGACAGCTGGAAACACCATATATTTT
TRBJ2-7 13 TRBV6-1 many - CASRPGDYYEQYF TGTGCCAGCAGGCCAGGGGACTACTACGAGCAGTACTTC
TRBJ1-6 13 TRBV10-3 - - CAIAGSPYSPLHF TGTGCCATCGCGGGGAGTCCTTATTCACCCCTCCACTTT
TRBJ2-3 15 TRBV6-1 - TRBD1 CASRLGGQGADTQYF TGTGCCAGCAGGCTGGGAGGACAGGGGGCAGATACGCAGTATTTT
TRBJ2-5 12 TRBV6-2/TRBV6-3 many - CASSYSRETQYF TGTGCCAGCAGTTACAGCCGGGAGACCCAGTACTTC
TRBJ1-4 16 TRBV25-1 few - CASSEGLTGTNEKLFF TGTGCCAGCAGTGAGGGTTTAACAGGGACTAATGAAAAACTGTTTTTT
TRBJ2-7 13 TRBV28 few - CASRPGQTYEQYF TGTGCCAGCAGACCAGGACAGACCTACGAGCAGTACTTC
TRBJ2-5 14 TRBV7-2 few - CASSLAGWQETQYF TGTGCCAGCAGCTTGGCAGGTTGGCAAGAGACCCAGTACTTC
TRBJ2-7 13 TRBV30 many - CAWSDQANYEQYF TGTGCCTGGAGTGACCAGGCGAACTACGAGCAGTACTTC
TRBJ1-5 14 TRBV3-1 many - CASSQAQGWQPQHF TGTGCCAGCAGCCAAGCCCAGGGATGGCAGCCCCAGCATTTT